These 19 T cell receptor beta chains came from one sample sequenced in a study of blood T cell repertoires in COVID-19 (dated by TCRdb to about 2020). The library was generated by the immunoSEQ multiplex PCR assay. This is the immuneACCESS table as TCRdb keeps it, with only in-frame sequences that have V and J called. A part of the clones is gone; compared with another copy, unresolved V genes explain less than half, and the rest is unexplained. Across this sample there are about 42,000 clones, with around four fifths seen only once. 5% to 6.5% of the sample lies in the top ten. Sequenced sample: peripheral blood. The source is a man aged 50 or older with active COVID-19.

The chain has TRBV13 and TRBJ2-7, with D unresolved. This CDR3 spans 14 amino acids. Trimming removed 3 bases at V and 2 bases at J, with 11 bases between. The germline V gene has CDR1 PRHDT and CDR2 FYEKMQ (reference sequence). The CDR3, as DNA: TGTGCCAGCAGCTTCTTGGAGTACCCCTACGAGCAGTACTTC. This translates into CASSFLEYPYEQYF. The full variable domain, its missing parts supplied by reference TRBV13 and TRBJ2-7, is AAGVIQSPRHLIKEKRETATLKCYPIPRHDTVYWYQQGPGQDPQFLISFYEKMQSDKGSIPDRFSAQQFSDYHSELNMSSLELGDSALYFCASSFLEYPYEQYFGPGTRLTVT.

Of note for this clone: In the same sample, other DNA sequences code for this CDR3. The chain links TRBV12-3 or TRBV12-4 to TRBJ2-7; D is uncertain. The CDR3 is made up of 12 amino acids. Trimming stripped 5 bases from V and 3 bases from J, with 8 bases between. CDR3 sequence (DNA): TGTGCCAGCAGTCCCGTTCGCTACGAGCAGTACTTC. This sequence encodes CASSPVRYEQYF.

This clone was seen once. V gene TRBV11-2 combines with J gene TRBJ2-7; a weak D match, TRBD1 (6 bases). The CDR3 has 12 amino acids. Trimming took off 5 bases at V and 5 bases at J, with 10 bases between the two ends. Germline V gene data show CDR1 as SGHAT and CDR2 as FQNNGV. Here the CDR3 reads CASSLTGNEQYF. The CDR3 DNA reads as TGTGCCAGCAGCCTCACAGGGAACGAGCAGTACTTC.

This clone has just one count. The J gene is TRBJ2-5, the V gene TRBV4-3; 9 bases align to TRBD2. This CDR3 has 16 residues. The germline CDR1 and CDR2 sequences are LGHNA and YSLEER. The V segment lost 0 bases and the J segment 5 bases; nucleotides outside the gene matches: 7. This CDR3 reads CASSQEPAGGSETQYF. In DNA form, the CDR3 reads TGCGCCAGCAGCCAAGAGCCAGCGGGGGGTTCCGAGACCCAGTACTTC.

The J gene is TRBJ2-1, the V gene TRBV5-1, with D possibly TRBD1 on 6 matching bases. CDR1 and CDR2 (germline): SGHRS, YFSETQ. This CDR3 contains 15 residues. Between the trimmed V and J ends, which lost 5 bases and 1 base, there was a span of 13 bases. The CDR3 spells CASRSGTPSYNEQFF. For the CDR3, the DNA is TGCGCCAGCAGATCCGGGACACCTTCCTACAATGAGCAGTTCTTC. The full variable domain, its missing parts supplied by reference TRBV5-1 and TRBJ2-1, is KAGVTQTPRYLIKTRGQQVTLSCSPISGHRSVSWYQQTPGQGLQFLFEYFSETQRNKGNFPGRFSGRQFSNSRSEMNVSTLELGDSALYLCASRSGTPSYNEQFFGPGTRLTVL.

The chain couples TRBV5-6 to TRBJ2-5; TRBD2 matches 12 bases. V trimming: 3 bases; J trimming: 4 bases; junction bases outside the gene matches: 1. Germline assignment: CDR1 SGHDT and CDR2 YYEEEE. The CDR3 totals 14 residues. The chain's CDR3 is CASSWGLAGETQYF. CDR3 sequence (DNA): TGTGCCAGCAGCTGGGGACTAGCGGGAGAGACCCAGTACTTC.

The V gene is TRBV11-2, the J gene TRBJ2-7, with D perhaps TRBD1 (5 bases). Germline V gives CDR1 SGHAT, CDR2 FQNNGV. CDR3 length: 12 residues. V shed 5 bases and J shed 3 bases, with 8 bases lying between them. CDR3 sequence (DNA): TGTGCCAGCAGCGCGACAGTCTACGAGCAGTACTTC. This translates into CASSATVYEQYF.

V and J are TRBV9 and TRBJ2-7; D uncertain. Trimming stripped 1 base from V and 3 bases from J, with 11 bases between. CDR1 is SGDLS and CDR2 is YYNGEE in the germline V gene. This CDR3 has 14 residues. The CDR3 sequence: CASSVQVEGYEQYF. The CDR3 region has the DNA TGTGCCAGCAGCGTACAGGTTGAAGGCTACGAGCAGTACTTC.

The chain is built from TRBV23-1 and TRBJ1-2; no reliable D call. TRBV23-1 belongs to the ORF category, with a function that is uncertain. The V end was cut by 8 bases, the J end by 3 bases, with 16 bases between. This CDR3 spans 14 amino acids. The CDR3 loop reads CASGPGTLDYGYTF. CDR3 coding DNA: TGCGCCAGCGGACCGGGAACCCTCGACTATGGCTACACCTTC.

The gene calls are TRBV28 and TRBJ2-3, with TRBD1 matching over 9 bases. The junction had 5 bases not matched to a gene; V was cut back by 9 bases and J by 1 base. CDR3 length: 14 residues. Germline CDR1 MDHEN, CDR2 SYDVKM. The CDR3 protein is CASGGDRGTDTQYF. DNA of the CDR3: TGTGCCAGTGGCGGGGACAGGGGCACAGATACGCAGTATTTT.

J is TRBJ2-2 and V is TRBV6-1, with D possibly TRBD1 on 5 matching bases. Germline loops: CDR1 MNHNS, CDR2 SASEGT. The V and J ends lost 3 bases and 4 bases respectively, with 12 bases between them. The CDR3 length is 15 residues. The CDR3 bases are TGTGCCAGCAGTGATCAGGGAAAGGGCACCGGGGAGCTGTTTTTT. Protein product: CASSDQGKGTGELFF.

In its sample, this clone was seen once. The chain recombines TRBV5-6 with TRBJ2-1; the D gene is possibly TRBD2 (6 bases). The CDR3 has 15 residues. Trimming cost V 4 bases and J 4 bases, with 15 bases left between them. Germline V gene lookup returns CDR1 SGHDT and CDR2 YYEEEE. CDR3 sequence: CASSLDLSGYNEQFF. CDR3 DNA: TGTGCCAGCAGCCTCGACCTTAGCGGATACAATGAGCAGTTCTTC.

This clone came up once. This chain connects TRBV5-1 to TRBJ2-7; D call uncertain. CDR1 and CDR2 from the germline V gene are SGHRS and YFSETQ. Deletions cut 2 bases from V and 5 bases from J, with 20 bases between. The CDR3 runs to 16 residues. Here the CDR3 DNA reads TGCGCCAGCAGCTTACGTCATGCGGTCGGGTTAGACGAGCAGTACTTC. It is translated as CASSLRHAVGLDEQYF.

DNA for the CDR3: TGTGCCAGCAGTTTCAGCGGGTTCTCCGGAAACACCATATATTTT. Translated, it gives CASSFSGFSGNTIYF. The genes are TRBV6-6 and TRBJ1-3; no reliable D call. CDR1 MNHNY and CDR2 SVGAGI come from the germline V gene (reference sequence). V lost 4 bases, J lost 4 bases, and 14 bases lay in between. CDR3 length: 15 amino acids.

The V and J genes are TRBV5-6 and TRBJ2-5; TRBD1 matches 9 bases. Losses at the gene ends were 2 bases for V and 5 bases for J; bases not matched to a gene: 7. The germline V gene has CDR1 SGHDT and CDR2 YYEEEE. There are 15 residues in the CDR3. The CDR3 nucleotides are TGTGCCAGCAGCTTTATCCCACAGGGGGCTGAGACCCAGTACTTC. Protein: CASSFIPQGAETQYF.

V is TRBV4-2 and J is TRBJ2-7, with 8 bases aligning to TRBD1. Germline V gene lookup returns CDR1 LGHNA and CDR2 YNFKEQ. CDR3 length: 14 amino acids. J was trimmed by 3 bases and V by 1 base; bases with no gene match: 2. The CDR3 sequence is CASSQVQGDYEQYF. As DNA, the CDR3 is TGTGCCAGCAGCCAAGTACAGGGGGACTACGAGCAGTACTTC.

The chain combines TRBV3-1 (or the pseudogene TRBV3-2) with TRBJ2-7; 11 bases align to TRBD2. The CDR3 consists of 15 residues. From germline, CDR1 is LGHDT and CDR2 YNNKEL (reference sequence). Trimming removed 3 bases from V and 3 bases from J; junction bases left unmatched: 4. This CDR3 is CASSHGLAGRYEQYF. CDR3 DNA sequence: TGTGCCAGCAGCCATGGACTAGCGGGCCGCTACGAGCAGTACTTC.

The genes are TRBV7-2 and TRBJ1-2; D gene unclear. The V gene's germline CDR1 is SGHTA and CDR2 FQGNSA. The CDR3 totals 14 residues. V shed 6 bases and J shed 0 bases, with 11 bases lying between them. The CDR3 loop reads CASSKPEPNYGYTF. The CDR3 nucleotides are TGTGCCAGCAGTAAACCAGAACCTAACTATGGCTACACCTTC.

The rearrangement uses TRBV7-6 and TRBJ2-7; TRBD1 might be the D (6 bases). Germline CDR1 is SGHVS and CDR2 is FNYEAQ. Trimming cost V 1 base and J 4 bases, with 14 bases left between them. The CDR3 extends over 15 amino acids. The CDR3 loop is CASSLETGKRYEQYF. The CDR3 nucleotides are TGTGCCAGCAGCTTAGAAACAGGGAAAAGGTACGAGCAGTACTTC. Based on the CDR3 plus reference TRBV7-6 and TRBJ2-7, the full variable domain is GAGVSQSPRYKVTKRGQDVALRCDPISGHVSLYWYRQALGQGPEFLTYFNYEAQQDKSGLPNDRFSAERPEGSISTLTIQRTEQRDSAMYRCASSLETGKRYEQYFGPGTRLTVT.